The 32 T cell receptor beta chains below were found in one sample sequenced in a study of T cells in women clearing cervical HPV infection. TCRdb's table, derived via immunoSEQ multiplex PCR, lists solely in-frame clones and lacks some. The sample data list approximately 30,000 clones. Material for sequencing was blood buffy coat. These receptors all come from a woman aged 18-70 years with a cervical HPV16 infection that either progressed to CIN3+ or cleared (not recorded which).

To note about this clone: The read is 3 residues too short to cover the CDR3 end, so that end is filled in from the germline J gene. Other DNA sequences in the same sample also yield this CDR3. The V call is TRBV19, the J call TRBJ1-1; D not resolved. The CDR3 covers 10 residues. Germline CDR1 is LNHDA and CDR2 is SQIVND (reference sequence). Incomplete CDR3 DNA: TGTGCCGCGGGAATCGGCATA. It yields the protein CAAGIGI. The whole CDR3 is CAAGIGIAFF.

Points on this clone: The read ends 3 residues early relative to the CDR3; the germline J gene fills the gap. The chain couples TRBV5-4 to TRBJ2-4, with 7 bases lining up with TRBD2. The germline V gene encodes CDR1 SGHNT and CDR2 YYREEE (reference sequence). This CDR3 comprises 13 residues. CDR3 DNA (partial): TGTGCCAGCAAATCGGATAGCGGGTTAGAT. Its protein product is CASKSDSGLD. The entire CDR3 is CASKSDSGLDQYF.

As for this clone: Coverage ceases 3 residues before the CDR3 finishes, and the germline J gene fills in the end. V and J are TRBV7-8 and TRBJ2-1; 7 bases align to TRBD2. The germline CDR1 and CDR2 sequences are SGHVS and FQNEAQ. CDR3 length: 15 amino acids. Losses at the gene ends were 5 bases for V and 5 bases for J; bases not matched to a gene: 9. Incomplete CDR3 DNA: TGTGCCAGCAGCCGACGCCGGGACTACAACAATGAG. Translating gives CASSRRRDYNNE. Given in full, the CDR3 is CASSRRRDYNNEQFF.

Turning to this clone: Read coverage stops 3 residues before the CDR3 terminus; the germline J gene supplies the remainder. The gene calls are TRBV2 and TRBJ1-1, with D unclear. Germline loops: CDR1 SNHLY, CDR2 FYNNEI. The CDR3 has 14 residues. The CDR3 is CASGEIAFTDTAFF. The DNA read from the CDR3 is TGTGCCAGCGGGGAAATAGCGTTCACAGATACG.

Note on this clone: With the read ending 3 residues before the CDR3 end, the germline J gene is used to fill in that end. The V gene is TRBV20-1, the J gene TRBJ1-5; TRBD1 aligns across 9 bases. CDR3 size: 14 residues. CDR1 DFQATT and CDR2 SNEGSKA come from the germline V gene (reference sequence). V dropped 0 bases and J dropped 4; count of bases not matched to a gene: 1. The covered CDR3 bases are TGCAGTGCTAGAGAAGGGACAGGGAATCAGCCC. Protein product: CSAREGTGNQP. The full CDR3 protein reads CSAREGTGNQPQHF.

About this clone itself: The read stops 3 residues short of the end of the CDR3; the missing end is completed from the germline J gene. Other nucleotide sequences in the sample specify the same CDR3. The chain combines TRBV2 with TRBJ1-3; 8 nucleotides line up with TRBD1. The CDR3 is 17 amino acids. Germline V gives CDR1 SNHLY, CDR2 FYNNEI. V trimming: 6 bases; J trimming: 1 base; junction bases outside the gene matches: 11. The CDR3 loop reads CASRAGGRRISGNTIYF. CDR3 DNA, as far as it was read: TGTGCCAGCAGAGCAGGGGGCAGAAGGATTTCTGGAAACACC.

A word on this clone: The observed sequence ends 3 residues before the CDR3 terminus, with the missing tail filled in from the germline J gene. The rearrangement uses TRBV5-6 and TRBJ1-5; D remains unclear. Trimming removed 4 bases from V and 4 bases from J, with 6 bases in between. Germline lookup yields CDR1 SGHDT and CDR2 YYEEEE. The CDR3 spans 12 residues. This CDR3 reads CASSPLNQPQHF. The CDR3 bases that were read are TGTGCCAGCAGCCCTCTTAATCAGCCC. Looking up the rest from reference TRBV5-6 and TRBJ1-5 gives the full variable domain: DAGVTQSPTHLIKTRGQQVTLRCSPKSGHDTVSWYQQALGQGPQFIFQYYEEEERQRGNFPDRFSGHQFPNYSSELNVNALLLGDSALYLCASSPLNQPQHFGDGTRLSIL.

The CDR3 DNA, read in part, is TGTGCCTGGAGTGGCGGGGGGCCGTCCTACGAG. Protein product: CAWSGGGPSYE. The CDR3 reads in full as CAWSGGGPSYEQYF. The chain is built from TRBV30 and TRBJ2-7, with 8 positions matching TRBD2. The missing CDR3 end, 3 residues past where the read stops, is filled in from the germline J gene. CDR1 and CDR2 from the germline V gene are GTSNPN and SVGIG (reference sequence). There are 14 residues in the CDR3. The ends lost 1 base at V and 1 base at J; junction bases unmatched: 3.

A word on this clone: The CDR3 end falls 3 residues outside the read, so it is completed with the germline J gene. This chain joins TRBV5-1 and TRBJ1-6, with 7 bases matching TRBD1. Trimming took 4 bases from V and 9 from J; bases not matched to a gene: 7. The CDR3 has 14 amino acids. The germline V gene has CDR1 SGHRS and CDR2 YFSETQ. CDR3 region: CASSGGTAGSPLHF. Partial CDR3 DNA: TGCGCCAGCAGCGGGGGGACAGCGGGTTCACCC.

Regarding this clone: The read ends 3 residues before the CDR3 terminus; that terminus is restored from the germline J gene. The chain carries TRBV11-2 and TRBJ2-7; 11 nucleotides align to TRBD2. Germline V gives CDR1 SGHAT, CDR2 FQNNGV. The V segment lost 5 bases and the J segment 4 bases; nucleotides outside the gene matches: 4. This CDR3 spans 14 amino acids. CDR3 DNA (partial): TGTGCCAGCAGCCTGACTAGCGGGATTTACGAG. It specifies CASSLTSGIYE. The full CDR3 protein reads CASSLTSGIYEQYF.

The CDR3 region is CASSQQTGGPTTDTQYF. The DNA read from the CDR3 is TGTGCCAGCAGCCAACAAACAGGGGGCCCTACCACAGATACG. The chain has TRBV4-2 and TRBJ2-3, with 9 bases lining up with TRBD1. Read coverage stops 3 residues before the CDR3 terminus; the germline J gene supplies the remainder. Germline trimming cut 2 bases from V and 2 bases from J; bases unmatched to any gene: 8. Germline CDR1 reads LGHNA; CDR2 reads YNFKEQ. CDR3 length: 17 residues.

On this clone itself: The read ends 3 residues early relative to the CDR3; the germline J gene fills the gap. The chain uses TRBV10-3 and TRBJ1-1; perhaps TRBD1 as D (5 bases). This CDR3 has 14 amino acids. Germline loops: CDR1 ENHRY, CDR2 SYGVKD. V gave up 11 bases and J gave up 6 bases, with 22 bases separating them. CDR3 bases read: TGTGCCGTCACATCGGGGGGTCGGAGGTCTGAA. Translated: CAVTSGGRRSE. The CDR3 reads in full as CAVTSGGRRSEAFF.

Points on this clone: The read comes to an end 3 residues before the CDR3 does, leaving the germline J gene to fill in the end. The chain recombines TRBV20-1 with TRBJ2-5, with D possibly being TRBD1 (7 bases). Trimming left V 4 bases short and J 5 bases short, with 8 bases between. CDR1 DFQATT and CDR2 SNEGSKA come from the germline V gene (reference sequence). This CDR3 is built from 11 residues. CDR3 sequence reads: CSATGGETQYF. Partial CDR3 DNA: TGCAGTGCTACAGGGGGGGAGACC.

A remark on this clone: The read ends 3 residues early relative to the CDR3; the germline J gene fills the gap. This rearrangement joins TRBV7-9 to TRBJ1-1; 8 bases fit TRBD1. The germline V gene encodes CDR1 SEHNR and CDR2 FQNEAQ (reference sequence). The CDR3 sequence is 13 residues long. CDR3 DNA, as far as it was read: TGTGCCAGCAGCTTAGGGACAGGGATACGG. Its translation: CASSLGTGIR. The entire CDR3 protein reads CASSLGTGIRAFF. Full variable domain (missing parts from reference TRBV7-9 and TRBJ1-1): DTGVSQNPRHKITKRGQNVTFRCDPISEHNRLYWYRQTLGQGPEFLTYFQNEAQLEKSRLLSDRFSAERPKGSFSTLEIQRTEQGDSAMYLCASSLGTGIRAFFGQGTRLTVV.

CDR3 DNA, as far as it was read: TGCAGTGCTCCTTCCAGACTCGACACCGGGGAG. As protein: CSAPSRLDTGE. Given in full, the CDR3 is CSAPSRLDTGELFF. The chain links TRBV20-1 to TRBJ2-2; no clear D gene. The read terminates 3 residues ahead of where the CDR3 ends, so the germline J gene completes it. Germline V gives CDR1 DFQATT, CDR2 SNEGSKA (reference sequence). V was clipped by 5 bases and J by 3 bases, with 13 bases between them. This CDR3 comprises 14 residues.

CDR3 sequence: CASSLDRGGDTQYF. The sequenced CDR3 bases are TGTGCCAGCAGCTTAGACAGGGGAGGAGATACG. This chain links TRBV7-9 with TRBJ2-3; possibly TRBD1 for D (7 bases). The CDR3 extends 3 residues past the end of the read, so its final part is completed from the germline J gene. Trimming stripped 1 base from V and 5 bases from J, with 10 bases between. CDR1 and CDR2 (germline): SEHNR, FQNEAQ (reference sequence). This CDR3 has 14 amino acids.

As for this clone: Read data end 3 residues before the CDR3 end; the end is taken from the germline J gene. The rearrangement links TRBV10-3 to TRBJ1-1; 8 bases line up with TRBD1. The CDR3 contains 13 residues. CDR1 and CDR2 from the germline V gene are ENHRY and SYGVKD. The CDR3 region is CAIKSGGRERAFF. The DNA read from the CDR3 is TGTGCCATCAAATCAGGGGGCAGGGAGCGG.

A note on this clone: The CDR3 goes on 3 residues after the read ends, and that part is filled in from the germline J gene. The gene calls are TRBV20-1 and TRBJ2-2; the D gene is possibly TRBD1 (6 bases). Per germline, CDR1 DFQATT and CDR2 SNEGSKA (reference sequence). Between the trimmed V and J ends, which lost 5 bases and 2 bases, there was a span of 15 bases. CDR3 length: 15 residues. The CDR3: CSAPGQPGNTGELFF. The sequenced part of the CDR3 DNA is TGCAGTGCTCCAGGACAGCCGGGCAACACCGGGGAG.

A note on this clone: The read stops 3 residues short of the end of the CDR3; the missing end is completed from the germline J gene. V and J are TRBV5-1 and TRBJ2-7, with a possible D match to TRBD2 (6 bases). Trimming took off 4 bases at V and 5 bases at J, with 13 bases between the two ends. Germline V gives CDR1 SGHRS, CDR2 YFSETQ. The CDR3 is 13 amino acids. CDR3 DNA (partial): TGCGCCAGCAGCCTCGGACTATTTAACGAG. It is translated as CASSLGLFNE. The entire CDR3 is CASSLGLFNEQYF.

On this clone: The CDR3 end falls 3 residues outside the read, so it is completed with the germline J gene. J is TRBJ1-2 and V is TRBV7-9; D may be TRBD1 (6 bases). Germline CDR1 SEHNR, CDR2 FQNEAQ (reference sequence). V dropped 5 bases and J dropped 7 bases, with 14 bases sitting between them. The CDR3 is 13 residues long. The CDR3 region is CASSNTGIGGYTF. CDR3 DNA, as far as it was read: TGTGCCAGCAGCAACACAGGGATTGGTGGC.

On this clone itself: The read terminates 3 residues ahead of where the CDR3 ends, so the germline J gene completes it. The rearrangement joins TRBV5-1 to TRBJ2-5; D is perhaps TRBD2 (6 bases). This CDR3 region has 14 residues. The germline V gene encodes CDR1 SGHRS and CDR2 YFSETQ. Between the trimmed V and J ends, which lost 2 bases and 7 bases, there was a span of 15 bases. Partial CDR3 DNA: TGCGCCAGCAGCTTAGCGCAGAATAGCGGGACC. Its translation is CASSLAQNSGT. The entire CDR3 sequence reads CASSLAQNSGTQYF.

Of note for this clone: Read coverage stops 3 residues before the CDR3 terminus; the germline J gene supplies the remainder. The chain joins TRBV20-1 to TRBJ2-7; TRBD2 might be the D (6 bases). The V end lost 5 bases, the J end lost 2 bases, and 19 bases lay between the germline ends. The CDR3 extends over 15 amino acids. Germline loops: CDR1 DFQATT, CDR2 SNEGSKA (reference sequence). Incomplete CDR3 DNA: TGCAGTGCTTCTCCAACTAGCACCCGAACCTACGAG. Its protein is CSASPTSTRTYE. The whole CDR3 is CSASPTSTRTYEQYF.

Concerning this clone itself: The read halts 3 residues ahead of the CDR3 end, with the missing end drawn from the germline J gene. V gene TRBV10-3 combines with J gene TRBJ2-2; 7 bases agree with TRBD2. Germline CDR1 and CDR2: ENHRY and SYGVKD. The CDR3 runs 14 residues. The junction had 8 bases not matched to a gene; V was cut back by 8 bases and J by 5 bases. Here the CDR3 reads CAIRGGGTTGELFF. CDR3 DNA (partial): TGTGCCATCCGTGGGGGGGGGACGACCGGGGAG.

For this clone: The CDR3 extends 3 residues past the end of the read, so its final part is completed from the germline J gene. V gene TRBV28 combines with J gene TRBJ2-3; 14 bases fit TRBD2. The CDR3 length is 16 residues. Germline V gene sequence: CDR1 MDHEN, CDR2 SYDVKM. Trimming at V came to 5 bases and at J to 4 bases, leaving 5 bases not matched to a gene. The CDR3 DNA, read in part, is TGTGCCAGCAGTATAGGGACTAGCGGGAGTGCAGATACG. It is translated as CASSIGTSGSADT. The whole CDR3 region reads CASSIGTSGSADTQYF.

About this clone: The read falls 3 residues short of the CDR3 end, and the missing part is taken from the germline J gene. The chain employs TRBV20-1 and TRBJ1-2, with 7 bases identical to TRBD1. V was clipped by 6 bases and J by 4 bases; unmatched bases: 8. Germline V CDR1 and CDR2: DFQATT, SNEGSKA (reference sequence). CDR3 length: 13 amino acids. The CDR3 here is CSAPWTGLYGYTF. Incomplete CDR3 DNA: TGCAGTGCCCCCTGGACAGGACTCTATGGC.

The CDR3 sequence: CASSYSRGNTEAFF. The CDR3 DNA, read in part, is TGTGCCAGCAGTTACTCGCGGGGGAACACTGAA. V gene TRBV6-2 or TRBV6-3 combines with J gene TRBJ1-1, with D uncertain. The read is 3 residues too short to cover the CDR3 end, so that end is filled in from the germline J gene. Per germline, CDR1 MNHEY and CDR2 SVGEGT. Trimming removed 0 bases from V and 1 base from J, with 6 bases in between. This CDR3 contains 14 residues.

As for this clone: With the read ending 3 residues before the CDR3 end, the germline J gene is used to fill in that end. The chain carries TRBV7-2 and TRBJ2-5; 11 nucleotides match TRBD2. The CDR3 runs to 15 residues. J was trimmed by 4 bases and V by 4 bases; bases with no gene match: 5. The germline V gene has CDR1 SGHTA and CDR2 FQGNSA. The DNA read from the CDR3 is TGTGCCAGCAGCTCCCCTACTAGCGGGAGAGAGACC. Protein product: CASSSPTSGRET. The full CDR3 is CASSSPTSGRETQYF.

Notes on this clone: Coverage ceases 3 residues before the CDR3 finishes, and the germline J gene fills in the end. The rearrangement joins TRBV7-9 to TRBJ2-1; D might be TRBD2 (5 bases). From germline, CDR1 is SEHNR and CDR2 FQNEAQ (reference sequence). The CDR3 sequence is 14 residues long. Between the trimmed V and J ends, which lost 2 bases and 8 bases, there was a span of 13 bases. The CDR3 bases that were read are TGTGCCAGCAGCTTATGGGCTAGCTTAGATGAG. Amino acid sequence: CASSLWASLDE. From start to end, the CDR3 is CASSLWASLDEQFF.

Regarding this clone: The CDR3 end falls 3 residues outside the read, so it is completed with the germline J gene. The chain joins TRBV20-1 to TRBJ2-3, with TRBD2 matching 9 bases. Germline lookup yields CDR1 DFQATT and CDR2 SNEGSKA (reference sequence). The CDR3 is 15 residues long. J lost 3 bases, V lost 7 bases, and 11 bases had no gene match. CDR3 residues: CSVQLAGVVTDTQYF. The DNA read from the CDR3 is TGCAGTGTCCAATTAGCGGGAGTTGTAACAGATACG.

Points on this clone: The read falls 3 residues short of the CDR3 end, and the missing part is taken from the germline J gene. This chain links TRBV19 with TRBJ1-1; no clear D gene. V was cut by 7 bases and J by 0 bases, with 9 bases left in between. CDR1 is LNHDA, CDR2 SQIVND, per germline (reference sequence). This CDR3 comprises 13 residues. CDR3 bases read: TGTGCCAGTATGGACTTGTTGAACACTGAA. The encoded protein is CASMDLLNTE. The full CDR3 is CASMDLLNTEAFF.

With respect to this clone: The missing CDR3 end, 3 residues past where the read stops, is filled in from the germline J gene. The chain uses TRBV19 and TRBJ1-2; D gene uncertain. Germline V gene sequence: CDR1 LNHDA, CDR2 SQIVND (reference sequence). Trimming removed 7 bases from V and 5 bases from J, with 8 bases in between. The CDR3 extends over 11 amino acids. Partial CDR3 DNA: TGTGCCAGTACCCCAGGTTATGGC. This translates into CASTPGYG. The full CDR3 protein reads CASTPGYGYTF.

About this clone itself: Read coverage stops 3 residues before the CDR3 terminus; the germline J gene supplies the remainder. The chain couples TRBV7-8 to TRBJ2-2; D is possibly TRBD1 (5 bases). Germline CDR1 is SGHVS and CDR2 is FQNEAQ. V was clipped by 6 bases and J by 1 base, with 9 bases between them. The CDR3 contains 14 residues. The sequenced part of the CDR3 DNA is TGTGCCAGCAGAACAAGGGGGAACACCGGGGAG. Translated, it gives CASRTRGNTGE. The whole CDR3 sequence reads CASRTRGNTGELFF.